These T cell receptor beta chains were read from a single sample in a study of T cells in Graves' hyperthyroidism and ophthalmopathy. TCRdb itself ran the multiplex PCR reads through MiXCR, one entry per CDR3 protein. This table holds over 500,000 distinct CDR3 sequences, roughly 17% found once. Sequencing was carried out using blood. The receptors come from a woman under 30 with Graves' ophthalmopathy. Each CDR3 is given with its conserved first and last residue. D genes are given only for firm matches. Only part of the rows carry a size: once, few, many, or a class if the clone is expanded.

v_gene	len	d_gene	j_gene	abundance	CDR3nt	CDR3aa
TRBV7-8	14	.	TRBJ1-1	.	TGTGCCAGCAGCTTCTATGAACGGCAAACTGAAGCTTTCTTT	CASSFYERQTEAFF
TRBV6-2/TRBV6-3	17	TRBD2	TRBJ2-2	many	TGTGCCAGCAGTTACGGGACTAGCGGGAGTTTTTCCGGGGAGCTGTTTTTT	CASSYGTSGSFSGELFF
TRBV30	14	.	TRBJ1-3	.	TGTGCCTGGGGCAGATCAGGGATAGGAAACACCATATATTTT	CAWGRSGIGNTIYF
TRBV4-1	13	.	TRBJ2-7	many	TGTGCCAGCAGCCAAGATGGTTCCTACGAGCAGTACTTC	CASSQDGSYEQYF
TRBV20-1	15	TRBD2	TRBJ2-3	many	TGCAGTGCTAGTTCAGCTAGCGGGAGAACAGATACGCAGTATTTT	CSASSASGRTDTQYF
TRBV27	14	TRBD1	TRBJ1-1	many	TGTGCCAGCAGTTTATACAGGGGACGTACTGAAGCTTTCTTT	CASSLYRGRTEAFF
TRBV9	10	.	TRBJ2-7	.	TGTGCCAGCAGCGTAAGGGAGCAGTACTTC	CASSVREQYF
TRBV12-3/TRBV12-4	18	TRBD2	TRBJ2-7	many	TGTGCCAGCAGTTTACGGACTAGCGGCCGTAGGGAGTCCTACGAGCAGTACTTC	CASSLRTSGRRESYEQYF
TRBV7-9	16	TRBD1	TRBJ2-1	.	TGTGCCAGCAGCGTACTCACAGGGGGCTTCGACAATGAGCAGTTCTTC	CASSVLTGGFDNEQFF
TRBV4-1	15	.	TRBJ1-5	once	TGCGCCAGCAGCCGGGGGGAGGGTCCTAATCAGCCCCAGCATTTT	CASSRGEGPNQPQHF
TRBV30	13	.	TRBJ1-6	.	TGTGCCTGGAGGACAGAGTTAAATTCACCCCTCCACTTT	CAWRTELNSPLHF
TRBV10-3	14	.	TRBJ1-1	.	TGTGCCATCAGTGATCCCGGAGGGGGCACTGAAGCTTTCTTT	CAISDPGGGTEAFF
TRBV13	15	.	TRBJ2-5	many	TGTGCCAGCAGCTTAGGCGGGGGCTGGGAAGAGACCCAGTACTTC	CASSLGGGWEETQYF
TRBV4-3	15	.	TRBJ2-3	few	TGCGCCAGCAGCCAAGATCGCGGACCGGAGGATACGCAGTATTTT	CASSQDRGPEDTQYF
TRBV15	12	.	TRBJ1-1	few	TGTGCCACCAAGGAAGGGAACACTGAAGCTTTCTTT	CATKEGNTEAFF
TRBV9	15	.	TRBJ1-2	few	TGTGCCAGCAGCGTAGATCAGGGTCGGGACTATGGCTACACCTTC	CASSVDQGRDYGYTF
TRBV5-1	18	.	TRBJ2-7	.	TGCGCCAGCAGCTTTAAGACGTTGATGGGACGCACTTTCTCCGAGCAGTACTTC	CASSFKTLMGRTFSEQYF
TRBV20-1	15	TRBD2	TRBJ2-1	.	TGCAGTGCTAGACCCCCAGGACTAGCGGGAAATGAGCAGTTCTTC	CSARPPGLAGNEQFF
TRBV6-5	15	.	TRBJ1-1	.	TGTGCCAGCAGTTATGCCGGACGGAGGAACACTGAAGCTTTCTTT	CASSYAGRRNTEAFF
TRBV9	17	.	TRBJ2-6	.	TGTGCCAGCAGCGTTGGAACAGGGCTGGGGAGGGCCAACGTCCTGACTTTC	CASSVGTGLGRANVLTF
TRBV12-5	15	TRBD1	TRBJ1-2	many	TGTGCTAGTGGTTTCCACAGGGGTTCTAACTATGGCTACACCTTC	CASGFHRGSNYGYTF
TRBV7-6	16	.	TRBJ2-1	.	TGTGCCAGCAGCTTAGTCCAGGGGTTCTCCTACAATGAGCAGTTCTTC	CASSLVQGFSYNEQFF
TRBV29-1	11	.	TRBJ1-1	many	TGCAGCGTTGAACAAAGCACTGAAGCTTTCTTT	CSVEQSTEAFF
TRBV29-1	12	.	TRBJ2-3	.	TGCAGCGTTGAAGAGGCCCGAGATACGCAGTATTTT	CSVEEARDTQYF
TRBV6-1	13	.	TRBJ2-7	many	TGTGCCAGCAGTGAACCAGGTCCTTACGAGCAGTACTTC	CASSEPGPYEQYF
TRBV6-1	15	TRBD1	TRBJ1-2	.	TGTGCCAGCAGTGAGGTGGTGGGGACAGGGAATGGCTACACCTTC	CASSEVVGTGNGYTF
TRBV7-3	15	.	TRBJ2-1	many	TGTGCCAGCAGCTCGCCGGGGCTATCCTACAATGAGCAGTTCTTC	CASSSPGLSYNEQFF
TRBV20-1	15	TRBD2	TRBJ2-1	many	TGCAGTGCTAGAGGCGCTAGCGGGACGGGGGATGAGCAGTTCTTC	CSARGASGTGDEQFF
TRBV4-3	15	.	TRBJ2-7	few	TGCGCCAGCAGCCAAGATTTACGGGGGGCGGGTGAGCAGTACTTC	CASSQDLRGAGEQYF
TRBV9	14	TRBD2	TRBJ2-1	.	TGTGCCAGCAGCGTAGTGGGGGGGAGATATGAGCAGTTCTTC	CASSVVGGRYEQFF
TRBV7-2	15	.	TRBJ2-7	.	TGTGCCAGCAGCTTAGAGTTTAGGCCTATCTACGAGCAGTACTTC	CASSLEFRPIYEQYF
TRBV5-1	17	TRBD1	TRBJ1-3	.	TGCGCCAGCAGCAGAACGACAGGGAATACGCCTGGAAACACCATATATTTT	CASSRTTGNTPGNTIYF
TRBV27	15	TRBD1	TRBJ1-1	many	TGTGCCAGCACCCCGACAGGGCGTAGGGACACTGAAGCTTTCTTT	CASTPTGRRDTEAFF
TRBV5-1	15	TRBD1	TRBJ1-1	many	TGCGCCAGCAGCTTCGGGGGACAGGGCAACACTGAAGCTTTCTTT	CASSFGGQGNTEAFF
TRBV28	15	.	TRBJ2-1	many	TGTGCCAGCAGCGGATCGGGCGGGCCTTCGAATGAGCAGTTCTTC	CASSGSGGPSNEQFF
TRBV4-2	15	.	TRBJ2-3	.	TGTGCCAGCAGCCAGGAACAGGGTAGCACAGATACGCAGTATTTT	CASSQEQGSTDTQYF
TRBV4-1	14	.	TRBJ2-7	.	TGCGCCAGCAGCCATAGGACAGAGGCCTACGAGCAGTACTTC	CASSHRTEAYEQYF
TRBV7-9	14	.	TRBJ2-1	.	TGTGCCAGCAGCCCCGCCGGGCGCAGCGATGAGCAGTTCTTC	CASSPAGRSDEQFF
TRBV7-6	13	.	TRBJ2-1	.	TGTGCCAGCAGCTTAGGGGACCAAAATGAGCAGTTCTTC	CASSLGDQNEQFF
TRBV28	15	TRBD2	TRBJ2-1	many	TGTGCCAGCATTGACCGCGGGCGGGGGTACAATGAGCAGTTCTTC	CASIDRGRGYNEQFF
TRBV7-6	16	TRBD1	TRBJ2-7	many	TGTGCCAGCAGCCAAGACCCAGAGACAGGGCGAAAAGAGCAGTACTTC	CASSQDPETGRKEQYF
TRBV10-3	13	.	TRBJ1-1	.	TGTGCCATCAGTGAGTTTAGATACCCTGAAGCTTTCTTT	CAISEFRYPEAFF
TRBV19	20	TRBD1	TRBJ2-3	few	TGTGCCAGTAGTTCGTACCCGGGACAGGGGAAACTACTAGCGACAGATACGCAGTATTTT	CASSSYPGQGKLLATDTQYF
TRBV12-3/TRBV12-4	16	.	TRBJ2-7	many	TGTGCCAGCAGTTCAAACCGGGCCTTACACCCCGACGAGCAGTACTTC	CASSSNRALHPDEQYF
TRBV3-1	14	TRBD1	TRBJ2-7	many	TGTGCCAGCAGCCTCGGGACAGCTCCTTACGAGCAGTACTTC	CASSLGTAPYEQYF
TRBV29-1	16	TRBD1	TRBJ1-1	.	TGCAGCGCGGCCGGGGGACAGGGGGCGGGAGGCACTGAAGCTTTCTTT	CSAAGGQGAGGTEAFF
TRBV24-1	15	.	TRBJ1-2	.	TGTGCCACCAGTGACAACCGGGAGTCACAGTGGGGCTACACCTTC	CATSDNRESQWGYTF
TRBV5-1	15	TRBD1	TRBJ1-1	many	TGCGCCAGCGCCTCCGGACAGGCTCTAAACACTGAAGCTTTCTTT	CASASGQALNTEAFF
TRBV7-9	15	.	TRBJ2-7	many	TGTGCCAGCAGCTTCGGGCCGACGGAGTCCTACGAGCAGTACTTC	CASSFGPTESYEQYF
TRBV20-1	16	.	TRBJ1-6	few	TGCAGTGCACCAGGCCGCTTTAGCTCCTATAATTCACCCCTCCACTTT	CSAPGRFSSYNSPLHF
TRBV10-3	22	TRBD2	TRBJ2-5	.	TGTGCCATCAGTGAGCCAGACCATCCGGGGACTAGCGGGAGGGTAGTCCAAGAGACCCAGTACTTC	CAISEPDHPGTSGRVVQETQYF
TRBV28	14	.	TRBJ2-7	many	TGTGCCAGCAGTTTACGGGCCGCGGGCTACGAGCAGTACTTC	CASSLRAAGYEQYF
TRBV30	16	.	TRBJ2-1	few	TGTGCCTGGAGAGGGACGGACCAAGGCTCCTACAATGAGCAGTTCTTC	CAWRGTDQGSYNEQFF
TRBV6-5	15	.	TRBJ2-2	.	TGTGCCAGCAGTTATCGGGGGTGGGGGACCGGGGAGCTGTTTTTT	CASSYRGWGTGELFF
TRBV6-2/TRBV6-3	14	.	TRBJ1-2	few	TGTGCCAGCAGTCTCACTTCGACAGGACGCCTCTCCACCTTC	CASSLTSTGRLSTF